These 14 T cell receptor beta chains share one sample of origin, sequenced in a study of memory CD4+ T cells and cytomegalovirus serostatus. Single viable CD3+CD4+CD8-CD45RO+ cells were sorted as the memory CD4+ T cells. Measured with immunoSEQ multiplex PCR; TCRdb has only the in-frame clones, and not every one. The table records nearly 60,000 clones, 80% to 90% of them present only once. Sequencing used memory CD4+ T cells from blood. Receptors were obtained from an adult in good health and CMV-seronegative.

The rearrangement joins TRBV19 to TRBJ2-7, with a weak D call TRBD1 (5 bases). V was pared by 4 bases and J by 0 bases, with 10 bases between. Germline-derived CDR1 and CDR2 are LNHDA and SQIVND (reference sequence). This CDR3 is 14 amino acids long. CDR3 DNA sequence: TGTGCCAGTAGTACAGGGTCGAGCTCCTACGAGCAGTACTTC. It codes for CASSTGSSSYEQYF. The full variable domain, in which reference TRBV19 and TRBJ2-7 provide the parts outside the CDR3, is DGGITQSPKYLFRKEGQNVTLSCEQNLNHDAMYWYRQDPGQGLRLIYYSQIVNDFQKGDIAEGYSVSREKKESFPLTVTSAQKNPTAFYLCASSTGSSSYEQYFGPGTRLTVT.

This rearrangement joins TRBV19 to TRBJ2-6; D may match TRBD1 or TRBD2 (5 bases each). The germline CDR1 and CDR2 sequences are LNHDA and SQIVND (reference sequence). This CDR3 comprises 14 residues. V lost 7 bases and J lost 8, with 15 bases in between. The CDR3 here is CASIPLGETNVLTF. In nucleotides, the CDR3 is TGTGCCAGTATCCCATTGGGGGAGACCAACGTCCTGACTTTC.

V gene TRBV20-1 combines with J gene TRBJ2-5; no clear D. The CDR3 has 11 residues. The germline CDR1 and CDR2 sequences are DFQATT and SNEGSKA (reference sequence). V lost 5 bases and J 5 bases, leaving 9 bases between the germline ends. CDR3 in DNA: TGCAGTGCTTACAAGAGCGAGACCCAGTACTTC. This codes for CSAYKSETQYF.

CDR3 sequence (DNA): TGTGCCAGCAGCCCATCAGGGGTGGGATCACCCCTCCACTTT. Translation gives CASSPSGVGSPLHF. J is TRBJ1-6 and V is TRBV27, with D possibly matching TRBD1 (6 bases). Germline loops: CDR1 MNHEY, CDR2 SMNVEV (reference sequence). V shed 6 bases and J shed 10 bases, with 16 bases lying between them. The length of the CDR3 is 14 residues.

V usage is TRBV4-2 and J usage is TRBJ1-4, with D possibly TRBD1 on 6 matching bases. This CDR3 has 16 amino acids. Trimming left V 1 base short and J 3 bases short, with 12 bases between. Per the germline V gene, CDR1 is LGHNA and CDR2 is YNFKEQ. The CDR3 loop reads CASSQAVQGPNEKLFF. CDR3 DNA sequence: TGTGCCAGCAGCCAAGCTGTACAGGGCCCTAATGAAAAACTGTTTTTT.

The genes are TRBV7-9 and TRBJ2-1; TRBD2 agrees at 9 bases. Trimming cost V 4 bases and J 4 bases; bases outside gene matches: 2. Per germline, CDR1 SEHNR and CDR2 FQNEAQ (reference sequence). There are 14 residues in the CDR3. The chain's CDR3 is CASSSGLAYNEQFF. The DNA for the CDR3 is TGTGCCAGCAGCTCGGGACTAGCTTACAATGAGCAGTTCTTC.

The rearrangement uses TRBV23-1 and TRBJ2-4, with D perhaps TRBD1 (6 bases). TRBV23-1 is an open reading frame, and its role is uncertain. V lost 3 bases to trimming and J lost 5 bases, with 11 bases between them. There are 14 residues in the CDR3. This CDR3 is CASSQGTSQNIQYF. CDR3 DNA sequence: TGCGCCAGCAGTCAGGGGACATCTCAAAACATTCAGTACTTC.

J is TRBJ1-4 and V is TRBV6-5; D not resolved. Trimming removed 2 bases from V and 7 bases from J, with 8 bases in between. CDR1 and CDR2 from the germline V gene are MNHEY and SVGAGI. The CDR3 is 13 amino acids. DNA of the CDR3: TGTGCCAGCAGTTACAAGAGTCCTGAAAAACTGTTTTTT. Its protein is CASSYKSPEKLFF.

A few counts support this clone. This chain uses TRBV28 with TRBJ1-2; no reliable D call. This CDR3 has 11 amino acids. Trimming removed 4 bases at V and 2 bases at J, with 2 bases between. Germline V CDR1 and CDR2: MDHEN, SYDVKM. The CDR3 DNA is TGTGCCAGCAGTTCAAACTATGGCTACACCTTC. Its translation is CASSSNYGYTF.

The genes are TRBV5-1 and TRBJ2-3; weak D call: TRBD1 (6 bases). This CDR3 has 15 amino acids. Per germline, CDR1 SGHRS and CDR2 YFSETQ. V shed 2 bases and J shed 0 bases, with 10 bases lying between them. The CDR3 loop reads CASSFGGSSTDTQYF. CDR3 in DNA: TGCGCCAGCAGCTTTGGGGGCTCTAGCACAGATACGCAGTATTTT.

V gene TRBV5-1 combines with J gene TRBJ1-2; 8 nucleotides line up with TRBD1. Germline V gene lookup returns CDR1 SGHRS and CDR2 YFSETQ. The trim removed 4 bases at V and 7 bases at J, leaving 6 bases unmatched. The CDR3 totals 13 residues. DNA for the CDR3: TGCGCCAGCAGCCCGGACAGGGAATTTGGCTACACCTTC. Translation gives CASSPDREFGYTF.

The gene calls are TRBV5-6 and TRBJ2-7; 8 bases are shared with TRBD1. Germline-derived CDR1 and CDR2 are SGHDT and YYEEEE. The CDR3 is made up of 16 amino acids. V lost 4 bases to trimming and J lost 3 bases; unmatched junction nucleotides: 12. The CDR3: CASSQWDRSSYYEQYF. DNA of the CDR3: TGTGCCAGCAGCCAATGGGACAGGTCCTCGTACTACGAGCAGTACTTC.

This clone was detected a few times. Other nucleotide sequences in the sample specify the same CDR3. V is TRBV11-2 and J is TRBJ2-3, with TRBD1 matching over 9 bases. J was trimmed by 2 bases and V by 1 base; bases with no gene match: 10. The germline V gene has CDR1 SGHAT and CDR2 FQNNGV. The CDR3 sequence is 18 residues long. The CDR3 coding sequence is TGTGCCAGCAGCTTAGTCGGTCTCGGGACAGGGCACACAGATACGCAGTATTTT. This gives the protein CASSLVGLGTGHTDTQYF. The variable domain in full, completed from reference TRBV11-2 and TRBJ2-3, reads EAGVAQSPRYKIIEKRQSVAFWCNPISGHATLYWYQQILGQGPKLLIQFQNNGVVDDSQLPKDRFSAERLKGVDSTLKIQPAKLEDSAVYLCASSLVGLGTGHTDTQYFGPGTRLTVL.

The chain joins TRBV7-9 to TRBJ1-1; tentatively, D is TRBD1 (6 bases). The CDR3 contains 14 residues. CDR1 and CDR2 from the germline V gene are SEHNR and FQNEAQ (reference sequence). With 8 bases removed from V and 6 bases from J, the gap between germline ends came to 19 bases. CDR3 sequence reads: CASGTQGQRAEAFF. The CDR3 coding sequence is TGTGCCAGCGGGACCCAGGGGCAGAGGGCTGAAGCTTTCTTT.